This T cell receptor (beta chain) appears in the sequencing data of a study of radiotherapy plus CTLA-4 blockade in lung cancer. About the study: Of all patients, approximately 20% responded objectively and 25% to 40% showed disease control. Study results and caveats: Expansion of tumor-derived TCR clones was observed in blood after radiotherapy plus ipilimumab.

This clone was counted a few times. Its target is unknown. Profiled with immunoSEQ multiplex PCR; TCRdb holds only in-frame clones, not every one. The top ten hold about a fifth of the sample, which has roughly 42,000 clones, roughly 63% seen once. This receptor was identified in a human donor with non-small cell lung cancer who had a partial response to radiotherapy plus ipilimumab. Sequenced here: peripheral blood, sampled from a patient treated with radiotherapy plus ipilimumab.

The DNA for the CDR3 is TGTGCCAGCAGCTCTAGACAGGGGAATCAGCCCCAGCATTTT. This translates into CASSSRQGNQPQHF. The J gene is TRBJ1-5, the V gene TRBV7-2; 8 bases line up with TRBD1. The CDR3 consists of 14 residues. Germline V gives CDR1 SGHTA, CDR2 FQGNSA. The ends lost 4 bases at V and 4 bases at J; junction bases unmatched: 3.